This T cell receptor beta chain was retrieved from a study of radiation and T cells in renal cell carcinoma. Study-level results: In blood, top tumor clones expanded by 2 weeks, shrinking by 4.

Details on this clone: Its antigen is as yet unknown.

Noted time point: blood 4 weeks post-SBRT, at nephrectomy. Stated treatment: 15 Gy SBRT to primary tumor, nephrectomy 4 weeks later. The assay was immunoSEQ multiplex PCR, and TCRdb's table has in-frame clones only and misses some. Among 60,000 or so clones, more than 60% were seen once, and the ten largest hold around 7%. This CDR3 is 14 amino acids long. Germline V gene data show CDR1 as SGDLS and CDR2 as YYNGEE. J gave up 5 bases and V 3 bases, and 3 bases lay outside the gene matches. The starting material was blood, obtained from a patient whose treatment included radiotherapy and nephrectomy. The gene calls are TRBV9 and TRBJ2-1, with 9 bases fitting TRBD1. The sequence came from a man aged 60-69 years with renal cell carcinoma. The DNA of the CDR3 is TGTGCCAGCAGCGCATGGACAGGGGACAATGAGCAGTTCTTC. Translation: CASSAWTGDNEQFF.